The rows below give T cell receptor beta chains drawn from one sample of a study of blood T cell repertoires in COVID-19. TCRdb's copy holds only in-frame clones and misses some; the assay was immunoSEQ multiplex PCR. Of more than 200,000 clones detected, around nine tenths appear once; the ten largest clones hold 5.2%. Sequencing was done on a sample of peripheral blood. These receptors were obtained from an older woman with COVID-19, enrolled during active disease. The CDR3 runs from the conserved cysteine through the conserved F or W. A D gene is named only where the DNA matches it firmly. The size field is filled for only some rows; it gives once, few, many or a size class.

J gene,clone size,D gene,V gene,CDR3 DNA,CDR3 protein
TRBJ2-5,.,TRBD1,TRBV24-1,TGTGCCACCAGTGATAGAGGGACAGCGTATGAAGAGACCCAGTACTTC,CATSDRGTAYEETQYF
TRBJ2-7,few,TRBD2,TRBV19,TGTGCCAGTAGTCTCCTTGGGACTAGATCCTACGAGCAGTACTTC,CASSLLGTRSYEQYF
TRBJ2-7,.,TRBD1,TRBV5-6,TGTGCCAGCAGCTTGGGGGGACAGGGAGACGAGCAGTACTTC,CASSLGGQGDEQYF
TRBJ2-7,few,TRBD2,TRBV29-1,TGCAGCGTTGAAAGACTAGCGGACAACGAGCAGTACTTC,CSVERLADNEQYF
TRBJ2-1,.,TRBD2,TRBV9,TGTGCCAGCAGCGTTGGTAGCGGGAGGTCTAATGAGCAGTTCTTC,CASSVGSGRSNEQFF
TRBJ1-5,few,TRBD1,TRBV6-6,TGTGCCAGCAGTCCCCAGGGGGGTATCTCTCCCAATCAGCCCCAGCATTTT,CASSPQGGISPNQPQHF
TRBJ1-2,.,TRBD1,TRBV7-9,TGTGCCAGCAGCTTAGGTGACAGGGAAGTTGGCTATGGCTACACCTTC,CASSLGDREVGYGYTF
TRBJ2-7,.,TRBD1,TRBV27,TGTGCCAGTCAAGGGGGCCACGAGCAGTACTTC,CASQGGHEQYF
TRBJ2-2,.,TRBD1,TRBV10-2,TGCGCCAGCACGATTCGGACAGGGGCGAACACCGGGGAGCTGTTTTTT,CASTIRTGANTGELFF
TRBJ2-3,medium-sized,TRBD2,TRBV4-1,TGCGCCAGCAGCCAAGGGATCGGGACTAGCGGGGTGGGGGATACGCAGTATTTT,CASSQGIGTSGVGDTQYF